What follows is one TCR beta chain and its context. Its antigen is still unknown. The CDR3 length is 14 residues. Trimming cost V 4 bases and J 4 bases, with 15 bases left between them. CDR1 and CDR2 (germline): SGHNT, YYREEE (reference sequence). This sample was included in a study of OX40 agonist ivuxolimab in advanced cancers. In the study overall: Those enrolled were approximately 83% male, with a mean age of approximately 60 years and ages from 23 to 79. Study-level findings and limits: The average count of expanded clones was higher among CD8+ T cells than among CD4+. Antigens targeted by the expanded peripheral T cells were not determined. With doses of 0.1 to 3.0 mg/kg, CD4+ and CD8+ blood T cells had undergone clonal expansion by week 6.

Some clones are missing from TCRdb's copy, which holds only in-frame ones; the method was immunoSEQ multiplex PCR. The sample lists roughly 11,000 clones, roughly 85% occurring once. Specimen: CD4+ or CD8+ T cells sorted from blood, collected in a trial of the OX40 agonist ivuxolimab. The source of this sequence is an adult with an advanced solid tumor such as melanoma, head and neck, liver or kidney cancer. This chain joins TRBV5-4 and TRBJ2-7, with a weak D call TRBD1 (7 bases). The CDR3 region has the DNA TGTGCCAGCAGCCCGGGCCAGGGGGGTTACGAGCAGTACTTC. This translates into CASSPGQGGYEQYF.